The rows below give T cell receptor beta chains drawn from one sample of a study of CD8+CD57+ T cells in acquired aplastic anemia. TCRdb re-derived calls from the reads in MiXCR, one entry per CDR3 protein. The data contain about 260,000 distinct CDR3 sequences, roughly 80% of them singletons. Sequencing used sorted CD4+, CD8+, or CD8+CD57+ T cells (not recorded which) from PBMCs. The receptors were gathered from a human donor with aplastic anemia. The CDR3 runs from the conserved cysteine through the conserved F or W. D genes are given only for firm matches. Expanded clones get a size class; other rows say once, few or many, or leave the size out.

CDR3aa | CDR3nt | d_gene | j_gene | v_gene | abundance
CASGCRSSERFFGQFF | TGTGCCAGCGGGTGTCGTAGCAGCGAGCGGTTCTTCGGGCAGTTCTTC | - | TRBJ2-1 | TRBV7-9 | once
CASSVEAETQYTF | TGTGCCAGCAGCGTAGAGGCAGAAACGCAGTACACCTTC | - | TRBJ1-2 | TRBV9 | -
CASSFARGPGRQDF | TGTGCCAGCAGCTTTGCAAGAGGTCCGGGTAGGCAGGATTTT | - | TRBJ2-3 | TRBV7-9 | -
CASSLDLAGDTQAFF | TGTGCCAGCAGCTTAGATCTGGCTGGGGATACTCAGGCTTTCTTT | - | TRBJ1-1 | TRBV7-2 | few
CASSVGQGHYGYTF | TGTGCCAGCAGTGTAGGACAGGGACATTATGGCTACACCTTC | TRBD1 | TRBJ1-2 | TRBV2 | -
CATSKSTAYEQYF | TGTGCCACCAGCAAATCGACAGCATACGAGCAGTACTTC | - | TRBJ2-7 | TRBV15 | -
CAVSEPEDTNYEQYF | TGTGCCGTCAGTGAGCCGGAGGACACAAACTACGAGCAGTACTTC | - | TRBJ2-7 | TRBV10-3 | -
CASSWGLAGGQETQYF | TGTGCCAGCAGCTGGGGACTAGCGGGGGGTCAAGAGACCCAGTACTTC | TRBD2 | TRBJ2-5 | TRBV11-2 | -
CASSYTGGNYEEQF | TGTGCCAGCAGCTACACAGGGGGCAACTACGAGGAGCAGTTC | TRBD1 | TRBJ2-7 | TRBV7-3 | -
CASSGDRQGTDTQFF | TGTGCCAGCAGCGGAGATAGACAGGGCACAGATACGCAGTTCTTC | TRBD1 | TRBJ2-1 | TRBV9 | -
CASSLARGAYTEQSF | TGTGCCAGCAGCTTAGCTCGCGGAGCCTACACTGAGCAGTCCTTC | - | TRBJ1-1 | TRBV19 | -
CASSLDTEAFF | TGTGCCAGCAGCTTAGACACTGAAGCTTTCTTT | - | TRBJ1-1 | TRBV13 | -
CASSLGQGKGEQFF | TGTGCCAGCAGCTTGGGACAGGGTAAGGGTGAGCAGTTCTTC | TRBD1 | TRBJ2-1 | TRBV7-9 | few
CASREDDFNQPQHF | TGTGCCAGCAGGGAGGACGACTTCAATCAGCCCCAGCATTTT | - | TRBJ1-5 | TRBV6-4 | -
CASSQGQGSTHEQYF | TGTGCCAGCAGCCAGGGACAGGGATCGACTCACGAGCAGTACTTC | TRBD1 | TRBJ2-7 | TRBV5-5 | -
CAAGALYSNQPQHF | TGTGCCGCGGGGGCCCTCTATAGCAATCAGCCCCAGCATTTT | - | TRBJ1-5 | TRBV6-2/TRBV6-3 | many
CASSFAGGPDRGDQFF | TGTGCCAGCAGCTTTGCGGGAGGCCCGGATAGGGGTGATCAGTTCTTC | TRBD2 | TRBJ2-1 | TRBV7-8 | once
CASSDAGINQPHF | TGTGCCAGCAGTGATGCGGGGATCAATCAGCCCCACTTC | - | TRBJ2-1 | TRBV2 | -